This entry is about one T cell receptor beta chain. The protocol was immunoSEQ multiplex PCR, while the TCRdb copy is restricted to in-frame clones and leaves out a portion. Seen here are under 30,000 clones, roughly 90% observed once, and the top ten hold over 1.2%. The sample originates from a study of multiple sclerosis patients with progressive multifocal leukoencephalopathy. Time point given: 5 to 6 months of natalizumab therapy. The clonotype originates from a human donor with multiple sclerosis. The sample here was PBMCs, taken from a patient treated with natalizumab.

CDR3 in amino acids: CASSLMDGNTIYF. The CDR3 DNA sequence: TGCGCCAGCAGCTTGATGGATGGAAACACCATATATTTT. The chain recombines TRBV5-1 with TRBJ1-3; unclear D gene. V gave up 1 base and J gave up 3 bases, with 5 bases separating them. This CDR3 comprises 13 residues. Germline assignment: CDR1 SGHRS and CDR2 YFSETQ.